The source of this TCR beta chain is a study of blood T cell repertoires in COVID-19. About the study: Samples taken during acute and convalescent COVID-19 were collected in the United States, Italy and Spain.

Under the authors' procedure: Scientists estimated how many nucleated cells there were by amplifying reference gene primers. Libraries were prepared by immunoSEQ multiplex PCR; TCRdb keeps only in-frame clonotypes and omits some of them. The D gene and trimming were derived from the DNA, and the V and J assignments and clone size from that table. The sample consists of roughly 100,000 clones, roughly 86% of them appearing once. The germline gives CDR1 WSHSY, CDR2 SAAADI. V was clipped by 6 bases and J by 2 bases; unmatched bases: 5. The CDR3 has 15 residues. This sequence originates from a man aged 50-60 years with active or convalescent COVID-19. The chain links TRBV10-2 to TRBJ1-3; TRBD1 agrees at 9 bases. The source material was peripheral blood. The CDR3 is CASSPRTGAGNTIYF. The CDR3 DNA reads TGCGCCAGCAGCCCCCGGACAGGGGCTGGAAACACCATATATTTT.